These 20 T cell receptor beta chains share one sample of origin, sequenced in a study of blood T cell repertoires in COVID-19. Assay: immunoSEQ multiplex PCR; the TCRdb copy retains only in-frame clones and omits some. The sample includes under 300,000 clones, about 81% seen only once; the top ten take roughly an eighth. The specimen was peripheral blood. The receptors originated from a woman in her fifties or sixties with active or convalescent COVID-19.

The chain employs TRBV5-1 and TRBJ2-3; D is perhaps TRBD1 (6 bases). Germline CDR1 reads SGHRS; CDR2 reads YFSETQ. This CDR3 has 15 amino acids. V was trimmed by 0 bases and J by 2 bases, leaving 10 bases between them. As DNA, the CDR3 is TGCGCCAGCAGCTTGGTTGACAGGCCCACAGATACGCAGTATTTT. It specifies CASSLVDRPTDTQYF.

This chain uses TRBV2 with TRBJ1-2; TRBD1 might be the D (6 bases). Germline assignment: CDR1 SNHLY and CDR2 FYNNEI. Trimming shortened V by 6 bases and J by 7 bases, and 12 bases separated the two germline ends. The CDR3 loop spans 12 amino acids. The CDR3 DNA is TGTGCCAGCAGCCATGACAGGACTGGCTACACCTTC. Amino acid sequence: CASSHDRTGYTF.

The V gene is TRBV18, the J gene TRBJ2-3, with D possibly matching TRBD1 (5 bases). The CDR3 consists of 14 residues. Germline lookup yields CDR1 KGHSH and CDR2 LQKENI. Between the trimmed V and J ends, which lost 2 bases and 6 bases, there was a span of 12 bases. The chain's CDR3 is CASSPVTAFDTQYF. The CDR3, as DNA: TGTGCCAGCTCACCAGTGACAGCGTTTGATACGCAGTATTTT. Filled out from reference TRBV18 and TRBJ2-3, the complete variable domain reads NAGVMQNPRHLVRRRGQEARLRCSPMKGHSHVYWYRQLPEEGLKFMVYLQKENIIDESGMPKERFSAEFPKEGPSILRIQQVVRGDSAAYFCASSPVTAFDTQYFGPGTRLTVL.

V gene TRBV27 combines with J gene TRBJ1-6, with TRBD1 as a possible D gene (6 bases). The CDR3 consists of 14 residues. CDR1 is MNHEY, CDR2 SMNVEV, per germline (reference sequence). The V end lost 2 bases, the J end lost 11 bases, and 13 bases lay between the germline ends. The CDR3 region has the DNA TGTGCCAGCAGTTTAAGGCAGGGGTTGCCACCCCTCCACTTT. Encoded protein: CASSLRQGLPPLHF.

Here the CDR3 reads CASSRGSEQYF. Here the CDR3 DNA reads TGTGCCAGCAGCCGCGGCTCGGAGCAGTACTTC. The chain links TRBV11-3 to TRBJ2-7, with unresolved D. Germline CDR1 reads SGHNT; CDR2 reads YENEEA. This CDR3 region has 11 residues. Trimming removed 5 bases at V and 7 bases at J, with 9 bases between.

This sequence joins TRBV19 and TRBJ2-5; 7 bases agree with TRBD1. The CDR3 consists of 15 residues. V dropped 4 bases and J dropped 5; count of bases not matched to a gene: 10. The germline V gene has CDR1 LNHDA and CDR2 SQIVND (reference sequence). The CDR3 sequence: CASSKFTGATETQYF. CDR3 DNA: TGTGCCAGTAGTAAGTTTACAGGGGCAACGGAGACCCAGTACTTC.

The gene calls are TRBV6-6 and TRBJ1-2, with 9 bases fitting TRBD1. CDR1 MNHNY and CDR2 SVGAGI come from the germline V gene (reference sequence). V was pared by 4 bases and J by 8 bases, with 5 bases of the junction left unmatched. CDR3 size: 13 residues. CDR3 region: CASSLQGANGYTF. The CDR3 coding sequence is TGTGCCAGCAGTTTACAGGGGGCGAACGGCTACACCTTC.

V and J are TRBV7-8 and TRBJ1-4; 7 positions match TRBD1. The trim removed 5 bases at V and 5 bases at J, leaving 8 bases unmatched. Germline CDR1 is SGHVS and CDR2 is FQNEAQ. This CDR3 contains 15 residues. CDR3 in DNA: TGTGCCAGCAGCCTTAACAGGGGACGAAATGAAAAACTGTTTTTT. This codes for CASSLNRGRNEKLFF.

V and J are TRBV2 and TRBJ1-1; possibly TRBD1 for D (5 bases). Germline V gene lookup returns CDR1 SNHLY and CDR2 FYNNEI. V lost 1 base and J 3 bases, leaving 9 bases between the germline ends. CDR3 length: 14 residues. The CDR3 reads CASSEVRADTEAFF. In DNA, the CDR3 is TGTGCCAGCAGTGAAGTCAGGGCGGACACTGAAGCTTTCTTT.

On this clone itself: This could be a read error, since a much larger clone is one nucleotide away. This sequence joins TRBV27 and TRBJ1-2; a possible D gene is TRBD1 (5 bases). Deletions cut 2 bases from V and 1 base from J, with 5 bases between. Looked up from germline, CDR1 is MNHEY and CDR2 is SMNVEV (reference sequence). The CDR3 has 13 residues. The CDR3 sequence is CASSLDSNYGYTF. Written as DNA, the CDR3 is TGTGCCAGCAGTTTAGACAGTAACTATGGCTACACCTTC.

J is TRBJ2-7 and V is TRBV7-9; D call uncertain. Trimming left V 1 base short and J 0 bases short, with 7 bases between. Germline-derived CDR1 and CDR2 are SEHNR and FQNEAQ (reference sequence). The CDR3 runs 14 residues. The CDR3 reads CASSLDPSSYEQYF. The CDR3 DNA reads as TGTGCCAGCAGCTTAGATCCCAGCTCCTACGAGCAGTACTTC.

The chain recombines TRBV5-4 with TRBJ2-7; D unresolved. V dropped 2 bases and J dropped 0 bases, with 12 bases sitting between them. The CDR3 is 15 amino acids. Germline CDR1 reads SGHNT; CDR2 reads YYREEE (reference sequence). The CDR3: CASSLGLESSYEQYF. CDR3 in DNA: TGTGCCAGCAGCTTAGGTTTGGAGAGCTCCTACGAGCAGTACTTC.

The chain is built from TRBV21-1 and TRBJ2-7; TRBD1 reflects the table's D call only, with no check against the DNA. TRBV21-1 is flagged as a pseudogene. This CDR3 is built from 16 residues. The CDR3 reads CASSKGGPPGPYEQYF. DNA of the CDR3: TGTGCCAGCAGCAAAGGGGGGCCCCCTGGTCCCTACGAGCAGTACTTC.

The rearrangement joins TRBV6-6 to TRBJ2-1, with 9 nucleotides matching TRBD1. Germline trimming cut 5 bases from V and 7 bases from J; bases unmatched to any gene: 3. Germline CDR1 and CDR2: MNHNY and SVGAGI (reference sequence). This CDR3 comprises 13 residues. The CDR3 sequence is CASSPGTGNEQFF. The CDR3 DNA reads TGTGCCAGCAGTCCCGGGACAGGGAATGAGCAGTTCTTC.

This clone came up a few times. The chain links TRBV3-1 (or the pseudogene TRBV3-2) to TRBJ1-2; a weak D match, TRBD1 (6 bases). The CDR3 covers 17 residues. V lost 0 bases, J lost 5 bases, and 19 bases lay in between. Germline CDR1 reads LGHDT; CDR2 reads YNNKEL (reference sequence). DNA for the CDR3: TGTGCCAGCAGCCAAGACGGGCGTGGCAGGGGTATTTATGGCTACACCTTC. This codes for CASSQDGRGRGIYGYTF.

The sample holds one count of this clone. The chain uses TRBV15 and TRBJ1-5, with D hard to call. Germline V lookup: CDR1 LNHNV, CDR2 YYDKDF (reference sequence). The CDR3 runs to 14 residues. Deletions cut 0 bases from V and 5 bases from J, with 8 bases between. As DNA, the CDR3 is TGTGCCACCAGCAGAGATGGCGGGGATCAGCCCCAGCATTTT. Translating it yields CATSRDGGDQPQHF.

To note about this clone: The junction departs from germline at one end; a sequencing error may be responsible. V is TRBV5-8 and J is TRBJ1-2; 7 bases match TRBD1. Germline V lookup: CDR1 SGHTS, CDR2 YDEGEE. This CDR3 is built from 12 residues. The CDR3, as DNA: TGTGCCAGCAGCGGTTACGGGACAGCCGCCCCCTTC. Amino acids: CASSGYGTAAPF.

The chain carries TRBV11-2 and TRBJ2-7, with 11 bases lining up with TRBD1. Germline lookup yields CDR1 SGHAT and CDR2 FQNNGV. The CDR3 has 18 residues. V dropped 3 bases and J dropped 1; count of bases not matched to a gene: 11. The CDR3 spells CASSFSRTGGIGSYEQYF. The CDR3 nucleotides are TGTGCCAGCAGCTTTTCTCGGACAGGGGGCATTGGGTCCTACGAGCAGTACTTC. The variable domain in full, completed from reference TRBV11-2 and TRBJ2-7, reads EAGVAQSPRYKIIEKRQSVAFWCNPISGHATLYWYQQILGQGPKLLIQFQNNGVVDDSQLPKDRFSAERLKGVDSTLKIQPAKLEDSAVYLCASSFSRTGGIGSYEQYFGPGTRLTVT.

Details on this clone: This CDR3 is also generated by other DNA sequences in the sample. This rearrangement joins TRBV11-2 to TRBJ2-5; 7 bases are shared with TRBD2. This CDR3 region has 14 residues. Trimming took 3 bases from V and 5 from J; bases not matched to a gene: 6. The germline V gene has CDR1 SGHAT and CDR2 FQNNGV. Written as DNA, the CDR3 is TGTGCCAGCAGCTTGGGGGTCGGGGGGGAGACCCAGTACTTC. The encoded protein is CASSLGVGGETQYF.

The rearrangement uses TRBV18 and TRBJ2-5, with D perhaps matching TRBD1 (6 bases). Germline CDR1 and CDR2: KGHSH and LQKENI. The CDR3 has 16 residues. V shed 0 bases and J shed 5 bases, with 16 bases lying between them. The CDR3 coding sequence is TGTGCCAGCTCACCACCCGGGGTGGGGACACGGGAGACCCAGTACTTC. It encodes CASSPPGVGTRETQYF.